Listed here is a single T cell receptor (beta chain). The J segment lost 4 bases and the V segment lost 6 bases, leaving 2 bases of the junction unmatched. The germline V gene encodes CDR1 SNHLY and CDR2 FYNNEI. CDR3 length equals 13 residues. Sequencing was performed with immunoSEQ multiplex PCR; in TCRdb, only in-frame clones are kept and a portion is missing. The data show approximately 88,000 clones, with 90% to 95% seen just once and 0.85% to 1.2% held by the top ten. The data are from a study of T cell changes during pregnancy in multiple sclerosis. Sequenced material: peripheral blood, taken in the second trimester of pregnancy. The clonotype was recovered from a female donor with multiple sclerosis, enrolled in a pregnancy study. This chain uses TRBV2 with TRBJ1-5; 8 positions match TRBD1. For the CDR3, the DNA is TGTGCCAGCAGACGACAGGGGAATCAGCCCCAGCATTTT. Translating it yields CASRRQGNQPQHF.